This T cell receptor beta chain emerged from a study of T cell responses to AZD1222 COVID-19 vaccine. The CDR3 extends over 13 amino acids. Germline-derived CDR1 and CDR2 are LGHDT and YNNKEL (reference sequence). Deletions cut 3 bases from V and 6 bases from J, with 11 bases between. Data came from immunoSEQ multiplex PCR; TCRdb stores just in-frame clones and leaves some out. The sample lists over 120,000 clones; approximately 90% were seen once. Pooled in the analysis were second doses at about 4 or about 12 weeks. This clonotype originated in an adult who received the AZD1222 COVID-19 vaccine. The chain employs TRBV3-1 (or the pseudogene TRBV3-2) and TRBJ1-1, with D perhaps matching TRBD1 (6 bases). The sample was peripheral blood, taken 28 days after the second AZD1222 dose. CDR3 amino acids: CASSHSTGAEAFF. The CDR3 DNA reads as TGTGCCAGCAGCCATTCGACAGGTGCTGAAGCTTTCTTT.